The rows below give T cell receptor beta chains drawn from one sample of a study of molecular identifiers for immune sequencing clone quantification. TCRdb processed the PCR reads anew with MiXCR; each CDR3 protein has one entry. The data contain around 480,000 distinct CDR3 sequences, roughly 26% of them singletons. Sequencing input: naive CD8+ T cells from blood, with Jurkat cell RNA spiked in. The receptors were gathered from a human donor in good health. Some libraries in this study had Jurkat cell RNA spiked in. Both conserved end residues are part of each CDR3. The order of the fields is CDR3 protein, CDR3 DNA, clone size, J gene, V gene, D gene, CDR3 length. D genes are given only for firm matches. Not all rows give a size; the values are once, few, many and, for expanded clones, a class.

CDR3aa: CASSPGTAGDQFF; CDR3nt: TGTGCCAGCAGCCCGGGGACAGCCGGTGATCAGTTCTTC; abundance: .; j_gene: TRBJ2-1; v_gene: TRBV5-4; d_gene: TRBD1; len: 13
CDR3aa: CASSYAGLFAPIYF; CDR3nt: TGTGCCAGCAGTTACGCGGGACTTTTCGCCCCCATATATTTT; abundance: few; j_gene: TRBJ1-3; v_gene: TRBV6-2/TRBV6-3; d_gene: .; len: 14
CDR3aa: CASSYSNEQETQYF; CDR3nt: TGTGCCAGCAGTTACTCGAACGAGCAAGAGACCCAGTACTTC; abundance: many; j_gene: TRBJ2-5; v_gene: TRBV6-2/TRBV6-3; d_gene: .; len: 14
CDR3aa: CSAIIGPRMSETEAFF; CDR3nt: TGCAGTGCCATAATCGGGCCCCGGATGTCTGAGACTGAAGCTTTCTTT; abundance: many; j_gene: TRBJ1-1; v_gene: TRBV20-1; d_gene: .; len: 16
CDR3aa: CSARRSGLAGGQETQYF; CDR3nt: TGCAGTGCTAGGAGGTCCGGACTAGCGGGGGGCCAAGAGACCCAGTACTTC; abundance: .; j_gene: TRBJ2-5; v_gene: TRBV20-1; d_gene: TRBD2; len: 17
CDR3aa: CASSPIQGAETQYF; CDR3nt: TGTGCCAGCAGCCCCATACAGGGGGCAGAGACCCAGTACTTC; abundance: few; j_gene: TRBJ2-5; v_gene: TRBV4-1; d_gene: TRBD1; len: 14
CDR3aa: CASSYRVMNTEAFF; CDR3nt: TGTGCCAGCAGTTACAGGGTAATGAACACTGAAGCTTTCTTT; abundance: .; j_gene: TRBJ1-1; v_gene: TRBV6-5; d_gene: .; len: 14
CDR3aa: CASSISGGSGRYEQYF; CDR3nt: TGTGCCAGTAGTATTTCCGGTGGAAGCGGGAGGTACGAGCAGTACTTC; abundance: few; j_gene: TRBJ2-7; v_gene: TRBV19; d_gene: TRBD2; len: 16
CDR3aa: CASSYTGLAEIQETQYF; CDR3nt: TGTGCCAGCAGTTACACCGGACTAGCGGAGATTCAAGAGACCCAGTACTTC; abundance: .; j_gene: TRBJ2-5; v_gene: TRBV6-2/TRBV6-3; d_gene: TRBD2; len: 17
CDR3aa: CASSWDLGTDPKGGELFF; CDR3nt: TGTGCCAGCAGCTGGGATCTTGGGACGGACCCTAAAGGCGGGGAGCTGTTTTTT; abundance: .; j_gene: TRBJ2-2; v_gene: TRBV7-9; d_gene: .; len: 18
CDR3aa: CASSLRSGGLDSGNTIYF; CDR3nt: TGTGCCAGCAGCTTACGATCAGGGGGCTTGGACTCTGGAAACACCATATATTTT; abundance: many; j_gene: TRBJ1-3; v_gene: TRBV14; d_gene: TRBD1; len: 18
CDR3aa: CASSLTSGGFTDTQYF; CDR3nt: TGTGCCAGCAGCCTGACTAGCGGGGGCTTTACAGATACGCAGTATTTT; abundance: many; j_gene: TRBJ2-3; v_gene: TRBV7-2; d_gene: TRBD2; len: 16
CDR3aa: CASSPRQVNQPQHF; CDR3nt: TGTGCCAGCAGTCCAAGACAGGTTAATCAGCCCCAGCATTTT; abundance: .; j_gene: TRBJ1-5; v_gene: TRBV28; d_gene: .; len: 14
CDR3aa: CASSQDLSGAAGELYF; CDR3nt: TGCGCCAGCAGCCAAGATCTTTCAGGGGCCGCCGGCGAGCTGTACTTC; abundance: .; j_gene: TRBJ2-7; v_gene: TRBV4-3; d_gene: .; len: 16
CDR3aa: CASRGSNDGLANTDTQYF; CDR3nt: TGTGCCAGCAGAGGCTCTAACGACGGACTAGCTAACACAGATACGCAGTATTTT; abundance: .; j_gene: TRBJ2-3; v_gene: TRBV12-3/TRBV12-4; d_gene: TRBD2; len: 18
CDR3aa: CATSAGGPLIGTEAFF; CDR3nt: TGTGCCACCAGCGCCGGCGGGCCCCTTATTGGGACTGAAGCTTTCTTT; abundance: many; j_gene: TRBJ1-1; v_gene: TRBV15; d_gene: .; len: 16
CDR3aa: CSVVFVTTDTQYF; CDR3nt: TGCAGCGTTGTCTTCGTTACCACAGATACGCAGTATTTT; abundance: many; j_gene: TRBJ2-3; v_gene: TRBV29-1; d_gene: .; len: 13
CDR3aa: CASSPGPHEQFF; CDR3nt: TGTGCCAGCTCACCAGGACCCCATGAGCAGTTCTTC; abundance: .; j_gene: TRBJ2-1; v_gene: TRBV18; d_gene: .; len: 12
CDR3aa: CSVGLAGVELDTQYF; CDR3nt: TGCAGCGTAGGACTAGCGGGAGTTGAGTTAGATACGCAGTATTTT; abundance: many; j_gene: TRBJ2-3; v_gene: TRBV29-1; d_gene: TRBD2; len: 15
CDR3aa: CASSISFGGYEQYF; CDR3nt: TGTGCCAGTAGTATATCGTTCGGGGGTTACGAGCAGTACTTC; abundance: few; j_gene: TRBJ2-7; v_gene: TRBV19; d_gene: .; len: 14
CDR3aa: CSATRTGGNTEAFF; CDR3nt: TGCAGTGCTACCCGGACAGGGGGGAACACTGAAGCTTTCTTT; abundance: .; j_gene: TRBJ1-1; v_gene: TRBV20-1; d_gene: TRBD1; len: 14
CDR3aa: CSAVPQNTEAFF; CDR3nt: TGCAGCGCAGTCCCGCAGAACACTGAAGCTTTCTTT; abundance: many; j_gene: TRBJ1-1; v_gene: TRBV29-1; d_gene: .; len: 12
CDR3aa: CAISDSTGLNIQYF; CDR3nt: TGTGCCATCAGTGATTCCACGGGACTGAACATTCAGTACTTC; abundance: few; j_gene: TRBJ2-4; v_gene: TRBV10-3; d_gene: .; len: 14
CDR3aa: CASSIDAGQQNYGYAF; CDR3nt: TGTGCCAGTAGTATAGATGCGGGACAGCAGAACTATGGCTACGCCTTC; abundance: .; j_gene: TRBJ1-2; v_gene: TRBV19; d_gene: TRBD1; len: 16
CDR3aa: CATTLGLAGNTDTQYF; CDR3nt: TGTGCCACCACCTTGGGACTAGCGGGGAACACAGATACGCAGTATTTT; abundance: many; j_gene: TRBJ2-3; v_gene: TRBV15; d_gene: TRBD2; len: 16
CDR3aa: CASSREGISNTQYF; CDR3nt: TGTGCCAGCAGCCGAGAGGGGATTTCAAATACGCAGTATTTT; abundance: many; j_gene: TRBJ2-3; v_gene: TRBV7-9; d_gene: .; len: 14
CDR3aa: CASSLSSAGGDTQYF; CDR3nt: TGCGCCAGCAGCTTGTCTAGTGCGGGAGGTGATACGCAGTATTTT; abundance: many; j_gene: TRBJ2-3; v_gene: TRBV5-1; d_gene: TRBD2; len: 15
CDR3aa: CASRADRDHSYEQYF; CDR3nt: TGCGCCAGCAGGGCCGACAGGGATCACTCCTACGAGCAGTACTTC; abundance: few; j_gene: TRBJ2-7; v_gene: TRBV5-1; d_gene: TRBD1; len: 15
CDR3aa: CASSDLTVTGTDTQYF; CDR3nt: TGTGCCAGCAGCGATCTTACCGTGACGGGCACAGATACGCAGTATTTT; abundance: few; j_gene: TRBJ2-3; v_gene: TRBV9; d_gene: .; len: 16
CDR3aa: CASSSPGSGGYQETQYF; CDR3nt: TGCGCCAGCAGCTCCCCGGGGAGCGGGGGGTACCAAGAGACCCAGTACTTC; abundance: .; j_gene: TRBJ2-5; v_gene: TRBV5-1; d_gene: TRBD2; len: 17
CDR3aa: CASTRMWGGTVDTQYF; CDR3nt: TGTGCCAGCACCCGGATGTGGGGGGGGACGGTTGATACGCAGTATTTT; abundance: .; j_gene: TRBJ2-3; v_gene: TRBV12-3/TRBV12-4; d_gene: TRBD2; len: 16
CDR3aa: CASSVVPDYEQYF; CDR3nt: TGTGCCAGCAGCGTAGTTCCAGACTACGAGCAGTACTTC; abundance: .; j_gene: TRBJ2-7; v_gene: TRBV9; d_gene: .; len: 13